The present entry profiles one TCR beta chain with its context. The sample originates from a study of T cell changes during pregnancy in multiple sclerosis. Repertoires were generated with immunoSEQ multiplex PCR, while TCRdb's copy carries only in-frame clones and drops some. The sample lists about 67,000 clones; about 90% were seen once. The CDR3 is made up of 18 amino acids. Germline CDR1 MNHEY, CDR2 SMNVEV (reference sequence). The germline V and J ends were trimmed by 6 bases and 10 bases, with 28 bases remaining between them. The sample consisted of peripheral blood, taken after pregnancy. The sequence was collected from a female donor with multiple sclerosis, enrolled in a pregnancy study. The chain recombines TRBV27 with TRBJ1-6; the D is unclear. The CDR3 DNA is TGTGCCAGCAGCCACAGAGCCCCACAGCTTGGGCTGCAGTCACCCCTCCACTTT. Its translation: CASSHRAPQLGLQSPLHF.